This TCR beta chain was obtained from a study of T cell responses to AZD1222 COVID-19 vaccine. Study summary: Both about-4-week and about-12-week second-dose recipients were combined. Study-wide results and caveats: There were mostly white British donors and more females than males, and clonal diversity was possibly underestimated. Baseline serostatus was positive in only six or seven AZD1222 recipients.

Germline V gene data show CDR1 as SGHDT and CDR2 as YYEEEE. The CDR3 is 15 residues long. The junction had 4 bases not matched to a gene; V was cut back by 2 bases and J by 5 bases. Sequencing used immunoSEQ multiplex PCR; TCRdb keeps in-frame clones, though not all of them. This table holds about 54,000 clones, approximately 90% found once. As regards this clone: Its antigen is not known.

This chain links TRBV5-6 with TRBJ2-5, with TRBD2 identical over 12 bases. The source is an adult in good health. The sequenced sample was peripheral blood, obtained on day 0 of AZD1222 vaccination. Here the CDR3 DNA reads TGTGCCAGCAGCTTCCTGGGGACTAGCGGGGAGACCCAGTACTTC. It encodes CASSFLGTSGETQYF.